This TCR beta chain was recovered during a study of blood T cells in healthy people across ages. Overall study results and limits: The recorded TCR beta diversity per million T cells decreased in a roughly linear manner with age. Using unsorted PBMCs precluded a conclusive naive versus antigen-experienced comparison.

The CDR3 length is 17 residues. Germline V lookup: CDR1 SGDLS, CDR2 YYNGEE. Then a second PCR, running about 6 to 11 cycles, was carried out with a sample-barcoded 5' primer and a J-beta primer mix. In TCRdb, the 5' RACE reads were re-called with MiXCR into one record per CDR3 protein. Among fewer than 800,000 distinct CDR3 sequences listed, 32% were seen once. Points on this clonotype: The antigen remains unidentified. This clone may be a read error of a much larger clone one base away.

The gene calls are TRBV9 and TRBJ2-1; either TRBD1 or TRBD2 may fit D (5 bases each). The J call is uncertain, as TRBJ2-7 better fits the DNA end. The sequenced sample was blood. The receptor was isolated from a woman older than 75 in good health. CDR3 sequence reads: CASSVDIRGAPYNEQYF. CDR3 nucleotide sequence: TGTGCCAGCAGCGTAGACATCCGAGGGGCGCCCTACAATGAGCAGTACTTC.